This section outlines one T cell receptor (beta chain) sequence together with its context. It has no known antigen specificity. The junction shows a germline mismatch at one end, possibly a read error. According to the germline V gene, CDR1 reads KGHDR and CDR2 reads SFDVKD. The CDR3 covers 15 residues, taking in both the cysteine and the phenylalanine. Only the CDR3 DNA is retained, 45 bases long and in frame from the first base. Library preparation employed 5' RACE. Sequenced on an Illumina HiSeq 2500. A second roughly 7 to 11 cycle PCR used a sample-barcoded 5' primer and a J-beta primer mix. Each TCR beta cDNA molecule received a unique molecular identifier from a template-switch 5' adaptor carrying 12 random nucleotides. Each sample yielded at least 2.5 million CDR3-containing paired-end reads. The Mint cDNA synthesis kit, primed by a TRBC-specific oligonucleotide, was used to synthesize first-strand cDNA from all RNA. After uracil-DNA glycosylase treatment, a first 18-cycle PCR used universal primers M1SS and BC2_uni_R on all cDNA. The authors processed their data as follows. For normalization, 1 million high-quality reads were randomly selected from each sample, with every read carrying a distinct molecular identifier. Instead of being binned into consensus sequences, reads that shared molecular identifiers were thrown out. CDR3 identification, clonotype clustering and error correction used MiTCR with a Q25 quality threshold and the strictest error-elimination algorithm. A nonparametric unseen species model with Euler transformation was used to estimate lower-bound total TCR beta diversity. Clones were called with MiXCR by TCRdb after fastp trimmed the public reads at Q25, and only in-frame beta chains were retained. Rows merge per CDR3 protein into single entries with the most common DNA and genes. Here the V and J calls rest on TCRdb's processing, not on the authors' analysis. This sample gives about 1,500,000 distinct CDR3 sequences in total; about 28% of them show up just once. The ten most abundant clones make up more than 6% of the sample.

These data belong to a study of blood T cells in healthy people across ages (dated by TCRdb to between 2014 and 2016). About the study as a whole: Template switching captured roughly one uniquely barcoded TCR beta cDNA molecule per two T cells in model experiments. The study analyzed two additional independent replicas of 1 million unique cDNA reads from the same blood draw for two donors, one aged 18 to 29 and one aged 80 or older. To avoid experimental bias, donors of different ages were spread randomly across the sequencing lanes. The donors were divided into four age groups: young (average around 16 years), middle-aged (roughly 42), aged (about 56) and long-lived (82). Age-related changes in TCR beta repertoire diversity were measured in the study by deep sequencing normalized with unique cDNA molecular identifiers.

Results the study describes overall, beyond this receptor: There was a strong correlation between observed TCR beta diversity and the percentage of naive T cells measured by flow cytometry. Estimates of total diversity from one million sequenced T cells were regarded as lower bounds and underestimates. Donor CMV infection status was unknown, potentially confounding age-related changes in expanded clonotypes. The long-lived group showed more naive CD4+ T cells, fewer expanded clones and increased TCR diversity than the aged group, suggesting age selection. Bulk unsorted PBMC profiling prevented conclusive comparison of naive and antigen-experienced compartments. Observed TCR beta diversity per million T cells fell roughly linearly with age, and a significant reduction was already apparent by age roughly 40.

The donors were 40 or so Caucasian individuals from Russia, aged roughly 6 to 100 years, who were systemically healthy. Each donor gave approximately 9.3 milliliters of peripheral blood, collected into EDTA-treated Vacutainer tubes. Ficoll-Paque density-gradient centrifugation was used to isolate PBMCs, with at least 6.5 million per sample. Total RNA, at least 6 micrograms per sample, was extracted from PBMCs with Trizol reagent. For every donor, an aliquot of PBMCs went through flow cytometry to measure the percentages of naive CD45RAhigh/CD27high T cells. This TCR came from a woman in her twenties or thirties in good health. Sequencing used blood. The V gene is TRBV24-1 and the J gene is TRBJ2-3, with the D gene call left open. The CDR3 reads as follows: CAASDRGFVQDTQYF. The sequenced DNA: TGTGCCGCCAGTGATCGCGGTTTCGTGCAAGATACGCAGTATTTT.